This note documents a single T cell receptor beta chain sequence. The data were taken from a study of blood T cell repertoires in COVID-19. The wider study: Sites across the United States, Italy and Spain contributed samples from acute and convalescent COVID-19. PBMCs, B-cell-depleted T cells, or T cells provided the cDNA or gDNA that made up the material.

V was trimmed by 0 bases and J by 8 bases, leaving 13 bases between them. CDR1 GTSNPN and CDR2 SVGIG come from the germline V gene (reference sequence). The CDR3 runs to 13 residues. Participant reports of clinical history set cohort assignment. Recovered Cohort 3 donors showed two negative PCRs, clearance, or symptom resolution. Libraries were prepared by immunoSEQ multiplex PCR; TCRdb keeps only in-frame clonotypes and omits some of them. The sample records hundreds of thousands of clones, around 89% being singletons. The receptor's source is a woman in her 30s who had recovered from COVID-19. This rearrangement joins TRBV30 to TRBJ1-2, with D unclear. The sequencing input was PBMCs or T cells enriched from blood (not recorded which). The CDR3 region has the DNA TGTGCCTGGAGTGTACAAGAGGGAGGCGGCTACACCTTC. This encodes CAWSVQEGGGYTF.